Below, 7 T cell receptor beta chains from the same sample are listed, as sequenced in a study of T cells after yellow fever vaccination. TCRdb processed the 5' RACE reads anew with MiXCR; each CDR3 protein has one entry. The sample lists about 550,000 distinct CDR3 sequences; under 25% were seen once. Sequencing used PBMCs, obtained 15 days after the yellow fever booster vaccination. These receptors originate from a man aged 25-45 years who received the YFV17D yellow fever vaccine.

The rearrangement uses TRBV5-1 and TRBJ1-4; D is unclear. Germline assignment: CDR1 SGHRS and CDR2 YFSETQ. V was shortened by 0 bases and J by 0 bases, with 12 bases between the two germline ends. The CDR3 length is 17 residues. The CDR3 DNA sequence: TGCGCCAGCAGCTTGGGTCTGCCAGGCACAACTAATGAAAAACTGTTTTTT. It translates to CASSLGLPGTTNEKLFF.

In this sample, this clonotype turned up a few times. The chain recombines TRBV20-1 with TRBJ2-7; tentatively, D is TRBD2 (6 bases). CDR3 size: 13 residues. The V and J ends lost 3 bases and 3 bases respectively, with 12 bases between them. Germline values: CDR1 DFQATT, CDR2 SNEGSKA (reference sequence). The CDR3 spells CSASGGIGYEQYF. CDR3 DNA sequence: TGCAGTGCTAGTGGAGGGATTGGCTACGAGCAGTACTTC.

This clonotype has just a few counts. Here the CDR3 reads CASSLGLRPNEKLFF. CDR3 nucleotides: TGTGCCAGCAGCTTGGGACTGCGGCCTAATGAAAAACTGTTTTTT. The rearrangement links TRBV5-6 to TRBJ1-4; the D is unclear. Germline-derived CDR1 and CDR2 are SGHDT and YYEEEE. V was trimmed by 0 bases and J by 3 bases, leaving 9 bases between them. The CDR3 is 15 amino acids.

This sequence joins TRBV20-1 and TRBJ2-5; 13 bases map to TRBD2. CDR3 length equals 18 residues. Germline-derived CDR1 and CDR2 are DFQATT and SNEGSKA (reference sequence). Trimming took 6 bases from V and 4 from J; bases not matched to a gene: 17. CDR3 nucleotide sequence: TGCAGTGCCCGCAAACCGGGACTAGCGGGATTTGCGTCAGAGACCCAGTACTTC. This translates into CSARKPGLAGFASETQYF.

This clonotype came up a few times. The rearrangement links TRBV20-1 to TRBJ2-5, with D tentatively TRBD2 (7 bases). The length of the CDR3 is 14 residues. The V gene's germline CDR1 is DFQATT and CDR2 SNEGSKA (reference sequence). Trimming pared 5 bases from V and 5 bases from J, leaving 18 bases between. The CDR3 nucleotides read TGCAGTGCTGGACCCGCGGGGGCTTGGGAGACCCAGTACTTC. As protein: CSAGPAGAWETQYF.

This clonotype was seen a few times. The rearrangement uses TRBV28 and TRBJ1-1; D gene ambiguous. The CDR3 contains 11 residues. Germline V gene sequence: CDR1 MDHEN, CDR2 SYDVKM. Trimming removed 1 base at V and 8 bases at J, with 5 bases between. The CDR3, as DNA: TGTGCCAGCAGTTTATACGGGGAAGCTTTCTTT. Residues: CASSLYGEAFF. Full variable domain (remainder filled in from reference TRBV28 and TRBJ1-1): DVKVTQSSRYLVKRTGEKVFLECVQDMDHENMFWYRQDPGLGLRLIYFSYDVKMKEKGDIPEGYSVSREKKERFSLILESASTNQTSMYLCASSLYGEAFFGQGTRLTVV.

The chain combines TRBV7-2 with TRBJ1-4; no reliable D call. The CDR3 totals 12 residues. With 3 bases removed from V and 3 bases from J, the gap between germline ends came to 2 bases. Germline lookup yields CDR1 SGHTA and CDR2 FQGNSA. Here the CDR3 reads CASSFSNEKLFF. CDR3 DNA sequence: TGTGCCAGCAGCTTCTCTAATGAAAAACTGTTTTTT.